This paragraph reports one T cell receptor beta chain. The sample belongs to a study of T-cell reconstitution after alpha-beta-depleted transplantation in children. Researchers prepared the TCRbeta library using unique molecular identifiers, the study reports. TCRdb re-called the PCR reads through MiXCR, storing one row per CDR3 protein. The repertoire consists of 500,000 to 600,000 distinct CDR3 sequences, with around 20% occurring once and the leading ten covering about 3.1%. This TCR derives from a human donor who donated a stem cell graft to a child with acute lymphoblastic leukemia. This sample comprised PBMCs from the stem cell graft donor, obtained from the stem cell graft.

CDR3 bases: TGTGCCAGCATGGACAGCCCGAACACTGAAGCTTTCTTT. As protein: CASMDSPNTEAFF. The V call is TRBV18, the J call TRBJ1-1, with D possibly being TRBD1 (6 bases). Germline CDR1 is KGHSH and CDR2 is LQKENI. Trimming cost V 8 bases and J 1 base, with 11 bases left between them. The CDR3 is 13 amino acids.